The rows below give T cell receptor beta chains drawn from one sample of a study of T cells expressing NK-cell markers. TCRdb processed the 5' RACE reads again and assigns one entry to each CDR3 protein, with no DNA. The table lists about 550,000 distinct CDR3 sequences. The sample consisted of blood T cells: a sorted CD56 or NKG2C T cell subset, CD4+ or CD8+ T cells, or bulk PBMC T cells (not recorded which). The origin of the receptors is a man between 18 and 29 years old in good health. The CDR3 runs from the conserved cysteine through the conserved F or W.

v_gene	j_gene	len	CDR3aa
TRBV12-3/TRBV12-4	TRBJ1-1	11	CASRSLAEAFF
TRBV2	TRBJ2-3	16	CASGKLAGGPGDTQYF
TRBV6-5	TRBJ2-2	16	CASSYSIRRASGELFF
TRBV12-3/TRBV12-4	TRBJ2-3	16	CASSLTSGSLTDTQYF
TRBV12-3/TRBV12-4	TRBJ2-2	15	CASSLNSREAGELFF
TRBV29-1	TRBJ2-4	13	CSVYRDRMDIQYF
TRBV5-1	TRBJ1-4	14	CASSFQGNNEKLFF
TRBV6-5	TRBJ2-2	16	CASSSAGSGSTGELFF
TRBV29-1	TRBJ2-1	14	CSVEDPRTVNEQFF
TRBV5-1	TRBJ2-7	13	CASSLWENYEQYF
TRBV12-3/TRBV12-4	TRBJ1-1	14	CASSLEGKRAEAFF
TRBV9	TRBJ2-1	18	CASSGGLAGGPSYNEQFF
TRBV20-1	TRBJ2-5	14	CSTKVGANQETQYF
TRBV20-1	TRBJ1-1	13	CSVGEKLETEAFF
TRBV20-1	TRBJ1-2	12	CSASRGQDGYTF
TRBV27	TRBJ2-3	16	CASTTLSGSGTDTQYF
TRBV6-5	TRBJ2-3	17	CASSYGSGTEGTDTQYF